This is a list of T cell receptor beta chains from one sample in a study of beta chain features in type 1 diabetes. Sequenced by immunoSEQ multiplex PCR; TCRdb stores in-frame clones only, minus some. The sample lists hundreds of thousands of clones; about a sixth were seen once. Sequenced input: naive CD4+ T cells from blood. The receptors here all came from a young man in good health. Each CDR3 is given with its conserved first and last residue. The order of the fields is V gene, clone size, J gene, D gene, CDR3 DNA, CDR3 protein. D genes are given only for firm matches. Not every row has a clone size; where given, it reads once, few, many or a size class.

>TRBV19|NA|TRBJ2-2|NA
TGTGCCAGTACCCGGGGGACATTGAGGACCGGGGAGCTGTTTTTT
CASTRGTLRTGELFF
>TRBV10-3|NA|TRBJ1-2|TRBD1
TGTGCCACCTGTCCCATGAAGGAGGGGGCGTTTTATGGCTACACCTTC
CATCPMKEGAFYGYTF
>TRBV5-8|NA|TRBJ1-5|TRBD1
TGTGCCAGCAGCCCAGGGGGGAGTTCTCAGCCCCAGCATTTT
CASSPGGSSQPQHF
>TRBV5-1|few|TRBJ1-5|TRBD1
TGCGCCAGCAGCTTGGCGGGGACAGGCAATCAGCCCCAGCATTTT
CASSLAGTGNQPQHF
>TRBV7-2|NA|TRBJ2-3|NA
TGTGCCAGCAGCTTATATGTACCTGGGGAAACAGATACGCAGTATTTT
CASSLYVPGETDTQYF
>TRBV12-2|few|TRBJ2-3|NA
TGTGCAAGTCGCATAAATATTTCGGGACTAGCGGGAGTCATAGATACGCAGTATTTT
CASRINISGLAGVIDTQYF
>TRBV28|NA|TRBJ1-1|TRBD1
TGTGCCAGCAGTAACCACCGACAGGGGAACACTGAAGCTTTCTTT
CASSNHRQGNTEAFF
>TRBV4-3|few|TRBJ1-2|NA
TGCGCCAGCAGCCAAGGAGTCCGGGACTATGGCTACACCTTC
CASSQGVRDYGYTF
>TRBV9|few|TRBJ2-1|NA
TGTGCCAGCAGCCCGCGGGACTACAATGAGCAGTTCTTC
CASSPRDYNEQFF
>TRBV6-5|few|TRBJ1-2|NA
TGTGCCAGCACCCTCAGCGGGGTGGTCAACTATGGCTACACCTTC
CASTLSGVVNYGYTF
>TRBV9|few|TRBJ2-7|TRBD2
TGTGCCAGCAACGGCGGGTGGAGTCATCATCTAGCGGGATATGTCTACGAGCAGTACTTC
CASNGGWSHHLAGYVYEQYF
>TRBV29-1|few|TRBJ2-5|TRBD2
TGCAGCGTTGAGGGGCTAGCGGACGGTCCCCAGTACTTC
CSVEGLADGPQYF
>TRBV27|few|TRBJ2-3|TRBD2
TGTGCCAGCAGTTGGGGACTAGCAGCAGATACGCAGTATTTT
CASSWGLAADTQYF
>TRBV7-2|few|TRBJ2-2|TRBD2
TGTGCCAGCAGCTTTACTAGCGGGAGGAACACCGGGGAGCTGTTTTTT
CASSFTSGRNTGELFF
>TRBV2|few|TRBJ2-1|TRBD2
TGTGCCAGCAGTGAAGTAGCGGGAGGCTATGAGCAGTTCTTC
CASSEVAGGYEQFF
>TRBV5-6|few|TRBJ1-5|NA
TGTGCCAGCAGCTTGGCTCTCAATCAGCCCCAGCATTTT
CASSLALNQPQHF
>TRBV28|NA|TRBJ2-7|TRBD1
TGTGCCAGCAGTTTCCTCGGGACAGGGCCCTCCTACGAGCAGTACTTC
CASSFLGTGPSYEQYF
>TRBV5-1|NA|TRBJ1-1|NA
TGCGCCAGCAGCTTGGTAGGGGATGGGTCGGTGAACACTGAAGCTTTCTTT
CASSLVGDGSVNTEAFF
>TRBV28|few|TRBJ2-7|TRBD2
TGTGCCAGCAGTTTATGGCGGGAGGGCCAGTACGAGCAGTACTTC
CASSLWREGQYEQYF
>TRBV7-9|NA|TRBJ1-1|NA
TGTGCCAGCAGCTTGATAGGGGAACGGGCTGAAGCTTTCTTT
CASSLIGERAEAFF
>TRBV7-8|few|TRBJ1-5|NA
TGTGCCAGCAGCTTAGCGGACAATCAGCCCCAGCATTTT
CASSLADNQPQHF
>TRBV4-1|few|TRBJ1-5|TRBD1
TGCGCCAGCAGCCAAGCCGGGACAGCTGACGCTCAGCCCCAGCATTTT
CASSQAGTADAQPQHF
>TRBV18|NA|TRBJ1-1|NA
TGTGCCAGCTCACCTGGTGGAATGAACACTGAAGCTTTCTTT
CASSPGGMNTEAFF
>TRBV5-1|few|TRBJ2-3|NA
TGCGCCAGCAGCTCTGACAGGCCCGGGAACAGACAGTATTTT
CASSSDRPGNRQYF
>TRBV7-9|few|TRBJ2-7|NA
TGTGCCAGCAGCTTAGCTCTGGACTCGGGGTCGAGAGACTTC
CASSLALDSGSRDF
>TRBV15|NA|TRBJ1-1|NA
TGTGCCACCCTGCGACAGATCAACACTGAAGCTTTCTTT
CATLRQINTEAFF
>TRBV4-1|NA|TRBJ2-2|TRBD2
TGCGCCAGCAGTCAGACTAGCGGAATTCCGAACACCGGGGAGCTGTTTTTT
CASSQTSGIPNTGELFF
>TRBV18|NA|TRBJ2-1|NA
TGTGCCAGCTCACCAACTATACTAGTAACCTGGGACAATGAGCAGTTCTTC
CASSPTILVTWDNEQFF
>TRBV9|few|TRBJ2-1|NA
TGTGCCAGCAGCATCTTAGGAAGCGATGAGCAGTTCTTC
CASSILGSDEQFF
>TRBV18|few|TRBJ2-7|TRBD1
TGTGCCAGCTCACCCCCGTCCCTTACAGGGGCCTACGAGCAGTACTTC
CASSPPSLTGAYEQYF
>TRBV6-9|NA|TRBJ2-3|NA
TGTGCCAGCAGTTATACCTTAGACGGGAAATGTTTCGATACGCAGTATTTT
CASSYTLDGKCFDTQYF